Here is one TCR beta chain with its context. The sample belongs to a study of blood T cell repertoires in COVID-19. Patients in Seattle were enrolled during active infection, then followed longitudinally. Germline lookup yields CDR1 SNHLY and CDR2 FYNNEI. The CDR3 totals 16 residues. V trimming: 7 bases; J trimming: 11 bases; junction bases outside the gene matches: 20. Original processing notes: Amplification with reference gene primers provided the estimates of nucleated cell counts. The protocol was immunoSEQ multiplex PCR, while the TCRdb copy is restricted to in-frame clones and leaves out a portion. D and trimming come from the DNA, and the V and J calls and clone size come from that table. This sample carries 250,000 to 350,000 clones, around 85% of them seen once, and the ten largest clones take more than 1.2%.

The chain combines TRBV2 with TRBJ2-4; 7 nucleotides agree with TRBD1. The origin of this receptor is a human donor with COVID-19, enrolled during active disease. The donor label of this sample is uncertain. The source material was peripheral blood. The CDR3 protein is CASTTDWAGGTRLQYF. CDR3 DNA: TGTGCCAGCACCACCGATTGGGCAGGGGGTACCCGCCTTCAGTACTTC.